A single sample is the source of the 17 T cell receptor beta chains below, sequenced in a study of patients and donors after allogeneic stem cell transplantation. TCRdb re-called the RT-PCR reads with MiXCR, one entry per CDR3 protein. This sample has under 200,000 distinct CDR3 sequences, with 30% found just once. The sample consisted of blood, either unsorted or a sorted T cell fraction (not recorded which). These receptors were collected from a human donor who was either an allogeneic HSCT recipient or a stem cell or donor lymphocyte infusion donor (not recorded which). It is not recorded whose cells these are; they may come from a transplant donor.

The chain is built from TRBV20-1 and TRBJ2-1; 9 positions match TRBD2. This CDR3 is built from 17 residues. The germline gives CDR1 DFQATT, CDR2 SNEGSKA (reference sequence). The junction had 10 bases not matched to a gene; V was cut back by 3 bases and J by 1 base. CDR3: CSARGGRVLFSYNEQFF. CDR3 coding DNA: TGCAGTGCTAGGGGCGGGAGGGTCCTTTTTTCCTACAATGAGCAGTTCTTC.

This clonotype was picked up a small number of times. V usage is TRBV29-1 and J usage is TRBJ1-1; D uncertain. The V and J ends lost 6 bases and 1 base respectively, with 15 bases between them. This CDR3 is built from 14 residues. The germline V gene has CDR1 SQVTM and CDR2 ANQGSEA. The CDR3 bases are TGCAGCGTCCTGTTAGGACCGAAGAACACTGAAGCTTTCTTT. Translated: CSVLLGPKNTEAFF.

The sample holds a few counts of this clonotype. This rearrangement joins TRBV6-5 to TRBJ1-4, with no clear D. Per the germline V gene, CDR1 is MNHEY and CDR2 is SVGAGI. V lost 2 bases and J lost 5, with 12 bases in between. This CDR3 spans 15 amino acids. CDR3 sequence: CASSYLGSVNEKLFF. The CDR3 DNA is TGTGCCAGCAGTTACCTGGGATCCGTAAATGAAAAACTGTTTTTT.

This clonotype was seen only a few times. The chain uses TRBV5-1 and TRBJ2-1; D possibly corresponds to TRBD1 (5 bases). This CDR3 has 14 amino acids. V shed 9 bases and J shed 4 bases, with 17 bases lying between them. Germline loops: CDR1 SGHRS, CDR2 YFSETQ. CDR3 nucleotides: TGCGCCACAGCTACCGTTGACAGTTACAATGAGCAGTTCTTC. Protein: CATATVDSYNEQFF.

The V and J genes are TRBV6-5 and TRBJ1-6; no clear D. The CDR3 covers 17 residues. The V gene lost 0 bases and the J gene lost 9 bases, with 18 bases spanning the gap. CDR1 and CDR2 from the germline V gene are MNHEY and SVGAGI. The chain's CDR3 is CASSYSGSGVVGSPLHF. For the CDR3, the DNA is TGTGCCAGCAGTTACTCGGGTTCAGGTGTAGTCGGTTCACCCCTCCACTTT.

The rearrangement links TRBV12-3 or TRBV12-4 to TRBJ1-3; D might be TRBD1 (5 bases). CDR3 length: 16 residues. V was cut by 3 bases and J by 0 bases, with 12 bases left in between. The CDR3 here is CASSLADRLSGNTIYF. CDR3 in DNA: TGTGCCAGCAGTTTGGCCGACAGACTCTCTGGAAACACCATATATTTT.

The chain recombines TRBV27 with TRBJ1-4; 7 bases fit TRBD1. The trim removed 6 bases at V and 8 bases at J, leaving 12 bases unmatched. Germline-derived CDR1 and CDR2 are MNHEY and SMNVEV (reference sequence). The CDR3 runs to 15 residues. CDR3 bases: TGTGCCAGCAGCGGGAGGGGGCTCCTAAGCGAAAAACTGTTTTTT. This encodes CASSGRGLLSEKLFF.

CDR3 sequence reads: CASSILRFGTGEYGYTF. The CDR3 DNA follows: TGTGCCAGTAGTATTCTTCGTTTCGGGACAGGGGAGTATGGCTACACCTTC. The chain uses TRBV19 and TRBJ1-2, with 10 nucleotides matching TRBD1. The CDR3 totals 17 residues. Germline loops: CDR1 LNHDA, CDR2 SQIVND (reference sequence). Trimming took 3 bases from V and 5 from J; bases not matched to a gene: 12.

This clonotype was seen more than once but under ten times. This sequence joins TRBV6-5 and TRBJ2-2; D is unclear. Germline CDR1 is MNHEY and CDR2 is SVGAGI. The CDR3 is 12 amino acids. V was pared by 4 bases and J by 5 bases, with 5 bases between. The CDR3 spells CASSLWTGELFF. CDR3 sequence (DNA): TGTGCCAGCAGTTTATGGACCGGGGAGCTGTTTTTT.

The chain carries TRBV10-3 and TRBJ2-1, with 13 bases that match TRBD2. Per the germline V gene, CDR1 is ENHRY and CDR2 is SYGVKD. The CDR3 is made up of 17 amino acids. V trimming: 4 bases; J trimming: 2 bases; junction bases outside the gene matches: 5. For the CDR3, the DNA is TGTGCCATCAGTGTGATGGGACTAGCGGGAACCTACAATGAGCAGTTCTTC. Encoded protein: CAISVMGLAGTYNEQFF.

This rearrangement joins TRBV27 to TRBJ2-7; TRBD1 aligns across 10 bases. Germline-derived CDR1 and CDR2 are MNHEY and SMNVEV (reference sequence). J lost 3 bases, V lost 4 bases, and 3 bases had no gene match. The CDR3 is 14 residues long. The CDR3 is CASSSTGGGYEQYF. CDR3 nucleotides: TGTGCCAGCAGTTCGACAGGGGGCGGCTACGAGCAGTACTTC.

This clonotype occurred many times. The gene calls are TRBV20-1 and TRBJ1-1; D is perhaps TRBD1 (6 bases). CDR1 is DFQATT, CDR2 SNEGSKA, per germline (reference sequence). There are 14 residues in the CDR3. Trimming stripped 2 bases from V and 4 bases from J, with 14 bases between. The CDR3 region is CSARISGVGTEAFF. The CDR3, as DNA: TGCAGTGCTAGAATTTCAGGGGTAGGCACTGAAGCTTTCTTT.

This clonotype was counted between two and nine times. The rearrangement uses TRBV5-1 and TRBJ1-3; TRBD1 might be the D (6 bases). Trimming removed 5 bases at V and 4 bases at J, with 16 bases between. Germline loops: CDR1 SGHRS, CDR2 YFSETQ. There are 15 residues in the CDR3. The CDR3 sequence: CASSIPTGRGNTIYF. The CDR3 DNA reads TGCGCCAGCAGTATTCCGACAGGTCGCGGAAACACCATATATTTT.

This clonotype appeared a single time. This sequence joins TRBV6-5 and TRBJ2-1; 9 nucleotides align to TRBD1. This CDR3 is built from 14 residues. Germline trimming cut 2 bases from V and 8 bases from J; bases unmatched to any gene: 4. Germline V gives CDR1 MNHEY, CDR2 SVGAGI. The CDR3 spells CASSYGTGLHEQFF. The CDR3 nucleotides are TGTGCCAGCAGTTACGGGACAGGGCTCCATGAGCAGTTCTTC.

The table lists this clonotype with many counts. This chain links TRBV20-1 with TRBJ1-5; possibly TRBD1 for D (6 bases). The germline V gene encodes CDR1 DFQATT and CDR2 SNEGSKA (reference sequence). The CDR3 is 14 residues long. Trimming took off 6 bases at V and 12 bases at J, with 24 bases between the two ends. The CDR3 nucleotides read TGCAGTGCGCAGTTACAGGGTGGGGGTACCGACCAGCATTTT. Translation: CSAQLQGGGTDQHF.

This chain joins TRBV5-1 and TRBJ2-1; D not resolved. Germline values: CDR1 SGHRS, CDR2 YFSETQ. The CDR3 has 14 residues. V dropped 0 bases and J dropped 3 bases, with 7 bases sitting between them. In DNA form, the CDR3 reads TGCGCCAGCAGCTTGGTTGTTAGCTACAATGAGCAGTTCTTC. Translating it yields CASSLVVSYNEQFF.

The chain couples TRBV4-2 to TRBJ2-1; D perhaps matches TRBD2 (5 bases). Germline CDR1 and CDR2: LGHNA and YNFKEQ. The CDR3 is made up of 16 amino acids. Trimming shortened V by 3 bases and J by 3 bases, and 15 bases separated the two germline ends. CDR3 sequence: CASSQDAAGIYNEQFF. The CDR3 DNA reads as TGTGCCAGCAGCCAGGACGCGGCGGGCATCTACAATGAGCAGTTCTTC.